The text below deals with one T cell receptor beta chain. Its matching antigen is unknown. The entry originates in a study of PD-1 blockade in mismatch repair-deficient tumors. In the study overall: All were previously treated, progressing patients with around eleven mismatch repair-deficient cancer types.

General observations from the study: After pembrolizumab, tumor-resident clones rose rapidly, then generally contracted before radiologic responses.

Using immunoSEQ multiplex PCR, the repertoire was profiled, and TCRdb retains in-frame clones only, with some absent. The sample consists of 120,000 or so clones, roughly 90% of them appearing once. TCRs were sequenced from a few patients responding to pembrolizumab. With V trimmed by 5 bases and J by 7 bases, 10 bases remained unmatched. Germline V CDR1 and CDR2: MNHEY, SVGAGI. This CDR3 contains 15 residues. The chain joins TRBV6-5 to TRBJ1-4; 7 bases fit TRBD1. The specimen comprised peripheral blood, sampled almost 74 weeks after starting pembrolizumab. This clonotype originated in an adult with mismatch repair-deficient cancer. The CDR3 DNA is TGTGCCAGCAGTGGACAACGACAGGGTGTTGAAAAACTGTTTTTT. Its protein product is CASSGQRQGVEKLFF.